This passage covers 22 T cell receptor beta chains from one sample sequenced in a study of cytomegalovirus exposure and HLA in healthy donors (dated by TCRdb to 2016 to 2017). Library construction relied on the immunoSEQ multiplex PCR assay. A mixture of 60 forward primers for TCR Vbeta segments and 13 reverse primers for TCR Jbeta segments was used in the multiplex PCR. Entries here come from immuneACCESS through TCRdb and include only in-frame sequences with V and J called. Some clones fail to appear in such tables; in the studies checked, an unresolved V gene covers under half of the shortfall, and the cause of the remainder is unknown. The sample table contains a few hundred thousand clones; only one count was recorded for about 81% of them. Of the sample, roughly 7.4% falls within the top ten clones. The sample consisted of PBMCs. These receptors all come from a woman aged 60-75 years in good health and CMV-seropositive.

This sequence joins TRBV5-5 and TRBJ1-5; 7 nucleotides line up with TRBD1. Losses at the gene ends were 6 bases for V and 1 base for J; bases not matched to a gene: 7. The germline CDR1 and CDR2 sequences are SGHKS and YYEKEE (reference sequence). The length of the CDR3 is 15 residues. The DNA of the CDR3 is TGTGCCAGCAACAGGGGCGAGGGGAGCAATCAGCCCCAGCATTTT. Amino acid sequence: CASNRGEGSNQPQHF.

The gene calls are TRBV21-1 and TRBJ1-5; TRBD1 is taken as the D call from the table, unchecked against the DNA. TRBV21-1 corresponds to a pseudogene. The CDR3 sequence is 16 residues long. The CDR3 spells CASSKDRGTGNQPQHF. In DNA form, the CDR3 reads TGTGCCAGCAGCAAAGATCGTGGGACAGGCAATCAGCCCCAGCATTTT.

V and J are TRBV12-5 and TRBJ1-5, with D unclear. Trimming cost V 7 bases and J 6 bases, with 16 bases left between them. Germline assignment: CDR1 LGHNT and CDR2 FRNRAP. This CDR3 region has 14 residues. Written as DNA, the CDR3 is TGTGCTAGTGCCCGGGAGATCAGGCGTCAGCCCCAGCATTTT. The encoded protein is CASAREIRRQPQHF.

The V gene is TRBV2, the J gene TRBJ1-1, with no clear D. Germline CDR1 reads SNHLY; CDR2 reads FYNNEI. V was clipped by 7 bases and J by 9 bases, with 12 bases between them. The CDR3 is 11 amino acids. CDR3 residues: CASTLRAQAFF. CDR3 bases: TGTGCCAGCACCCTTAGAGCTCAAGCTTTCTTT.

Only one count was recorded for this clone. Mismatch with germline at one junction end may stem from a read error. This rearrangement joins TRBV28 to TRBJ2-7; 14 bases agree with TRBD2. The CDR3 is 19 residues long. Germline CDR1 and CDR2: MDHEN and SYDVKM. Here the CDR3 reads CASSLPGTSGSRLGYEQYF. The CDR3 DNA is TGTGCCAGCAGCCTCCCCGGGACTAGCGGGAGCCGCTTGGGTTATGAGCAGTATTTC. Combining the CDR3 with reference TRBV28 and TRBJ2-7 gives the whole variable domain DVKVTQSSRYLVKRTGEKVFLECVQDMDHENMFWYRQDPGLGLRLIYFSYDVKMKEKGDIPEGYSVSREKKERFSLILESASTNQTSMYLCASSLPGTSGSRLGYEQYFGPGTRLTVT.

The CDR3 sequence is CASTVQGSNTEAFF. The CDR3 DNA reads as TGTGCCAGCACAGTCCAGGGGTCGAACACTGAAGCTTTCTTT. The chain employs TRBV5-6 and TRBJ1-1; tentatively, D is TRBD1 (6 bases). Trimming removed 6 bases from V and 1 base from J, with 13 bases in between. The CDR3 runs to 14 residues. Germline V lookup: CDR1 SGHDT, CDR2 YYEEEE.

In its sample, this clone was seen once. V gene TRBV7-9 combines with J gene TRBJ1-2; 9 bases are shared with TRBD1. Trimming took 5 bases from V and 8 from J; bases not matched to a gene: 6. CDR1 SEHNR and CDR2 FQNEAQ come from the germline V gene (reference sequence). The CDR3 is 13 residues long. This CDR3 reads CASSPRDRAGYTF. CDR3 bases: TGTGCCAGCAGCCCCCGGGACAGGGCCGGCTACACCTTC.

The chain uses TRBV5-4 and TRBJ2-1; 9 bases match TRBD2. There are 13 residues in the CDR3. V gave up 9 bases and J gave up 4 bases; unmatched junction bases: 5. The germline gives CDR1 SGHNT, CDR2 YYREEE (reference sequence). CDR3: CATALAGYNEQFF. In DNA form, the CDR3 reads TGTGCCACAGCACTAGCGGGTTACAATGAGCAGTTCTTC.

J is TRBJ2-5 and V is TRBV5-1, with 12 nucleotides matching TRBD1. Germline V gene lookup returns CDR1 SGHRS and CDR2 YFSETQ. CDR3 size: 16 residues. After removal of 0 bases from V and 5 bases from J, the junction contained 5 bases not matched to a gene. The chain's CDR3 is CASSLAGTGGAETQYF. CDR3 DNA: TGCGCCAGCAGCTTGGCCGGGACAGGGGGCGCGGAGACCCAGTACTTC.

This clone was observed a handful of times. The rearrangement links TRBV19 to TRBJ2-4; weak D call: TRBD1 (6 bases). The CDR3 runs to 17 residues. Trimming pared 5 bases from V and 1 base from J, leaving 18 bases between. Looked up from germline, CDR1 is LNHDA and CDR2 is SQIVND (reference sequence). The CDR3 DNA follows: TGTGCCAGTAGTCCCGACAGGTATCCGCTTGCCAAAAACATTCAGTACTTC. Protein product: CASSPDRYPLAKNIQYF.

The J gene is TRBJ2-7, the V gene TRBV27; D perhaps matches TRBD1 (6 bases). There are 17 residues in the CDR3. The V and J ends lost 2 bases and 4 bases respectively, with 21 bases between them. Germline V gene lookup returns CDR1 MNHEY and CDR2 SMNVEV (reference sequence). Here the CDR3 reads CASSLLTTGTRIYEQYF. CDR3 coding DNA: TGTGCCAGCAGTTTACTCACGACGGGGACAAGGATATACGAGCAGTACTTC.

This chain joins TRBV13 and TRBJ2-2, with D possibly TRBD2 on 5 matching bases. V was trimmed by 5 bases and J by 4 bases, leaving 17 bases between them. This CDR3 is 16 amino acids long. CDR1 PRHDT and CDR2 FYEKMQ come from the germline V gene (reference sequence). CDR3: CASSSRWGRGTGELFF. CDR3 in DNA: TGTGCCAGCAGCAGTCGGTGGGGTCGGGGCACCGGGGAGCTGTTTTTT.

The rearrangement joins TRBV2 to TRBJ1-5, with 8 positions matching TRBD1. Germline CDR1 reads SNHLY; CDR2 reads FYNNEI. The V and J ends lost 4 bases and 7 bases, in that order; junction bases with no gene match: 9. The CDR3 extends over 15 amino acids. CDR3 in amino acids: CASSGEQGANQPQHF. The DNA for the CDR3 is TGTGCCAGCAGTGGGGAGCAGGGGGCAAACCAGCCCCAGCATTTT.

This clone is a singleton in its sample. CDR3 region: CASSPGVGSGYGYTF. For the CDR3, the DNA is TGTGCCAGCAGCCCCGGGGTGGGGTCGGGCTATGGCTACACCTTC. The chain has TRBV9 and TRBJ1-2; no clear D. Deletions cut 4 bases from V and 4 bases from J, with 17 bases between. Per germline, CDR1 SGDLS and CDR2 YYNGEE. The CDR3 totals 15 residues.

The chain recombines TRBV9 with TRBJ2-7; TRBD1 matches at 7 bases. Unmatched junction bases numbered 8, after V lost 3 bases and J lost 2 bases. CDR3 length: 15 amino acids. Looked up from germline, CDR1 is SGDLS and CDR2 is YYNGEE. The CDR3 coding sequence is TGTGCCAGCAGCGGGAGACAGGGTAACCCCTACGAGCAGTACTTC. This gives the protein CASSGRQGNPYEQYF.

CDR3 DNA sequence: TGTGCCAGCAGCACACGAATCAATCAGCCCCAGCATTTT. Protein sequence: CASSTRINQPQHF. V gene TRBV6-5 combines with J gene TRBJ1-5, with D hard to call. CDR1 and CDR2 (germline): MNHEY, SVGAGI. The V end lost 6 bases, the J end lost 3 bases, and 9 bases lay between the germline ends. This CDR3 spans 13 amino acids.

This rearrangement joins TRBV7-9 to TRBJ1-1, with D possibly being TRBD1 (5 bases). CDR3 length: 13 amino acids. Germline V gene data show CDR1 as SEHNR and CDR2 as FQNEAQ (reference sequence). The V and J ends lost 10 bases and 3 bases respectively, with 15 bases between them. Here the CDR3 DNA reads TGTGCCATAGCGGGGCTCGGGGACACTGAAGCTTTCTTT. Translated, it gives CAIAGLGDTEAFF.

This sequence joins TRBV5-6 and TRBJ1-2; TRBD1 matches 8 bases. The V segment lost 4 bases and the J segment 8 bases; nucleotides outside the gene matches: 7. This CDR3 is built from 13 residues. Germline V gene sequence: CDR1 SGHDT, CDR2 YYEEEE. CDR3 region: CASSLDRAYGYTF. The CDR3 nucleotides read TGTGCCAGCAGCCTGGACAGGGCGTACGGCTACACCTTC.

The chain links TRBV5-1 to TRBJ1-3; 7 bases map to TRBD1. The CDR3 totals 16 residues. The germline gives CDR1 SGHRS, CDR2 YFSETQ. With V trimmed by 4 bases and J by 0 bases, 7 bases remained unmatched. The CDR3 DNA sequence: TGCGCCAGCAGCGCGGACAGGCTCCTCTCTGGAAACACCATATATTTT. The encoded protein is CASSADRLLSGNTIYF.

The chain joins TRBV9 to TRBJ2-7, with 9 bases identical to TRBD1. The CDR3 has 15 residues. The J segment lost 5 bases and the V segment lost 0 bases, leaving 6 bases of the junction unmatched. Germline loops: CDR1 SGDLS, CDR2 YYNGEE. The CDR3 DNA follows: TGTGCCAGCAGCGTAGAAGGACAGGGGAGAAACGAGCAGTACTTC. The encoded protein is CASSVEGQGRNEQYF.

The chain is built from TRBV7-9 and TRBJ2-3, with D perhaps matching TRBD2 (6 bases). The CDR3 consists of 16 residues. With 4 bases removed from V and 2 bases from J, the gap between germline ends came to 16 bases. Germline values: CDR1 SEHNR, CDR2 FQNEAQ (reference sequence). CDR3 residues: CASSSSQRVITDTQYF. CDR3 DNA: TGTGCCAGCAGCTCAAGCCAGCGGGTGATCACAGATACGCAGTATTTT.

This clone was found a few times. The gene calls are TRBV5-1 and TRBJ2-7, with D possibly TRBD2 on 5 matching bases. V lost 2 bases and J lost 9, with 9 bases in between. The germline gives CDR1 SGHRS, CDR2 YFSETQ. The CDR3 runs 11 residues. The CDR3, as DNA: TGCGCCAGCAGCTTCGATAGCGCGCAGTACTTC. It yields the protein CASSFDSAQYF.